The 23 T cell receptor beta chains listed next were all sequenced from one sample in a study of cytomegalovirus exposure and HLA in healthy donors. The PCR employed 60 Vbeta primers together with 13 Jbeta primers. The data were produced by immunoSEQ multiplex PCR, yet TCRdb's version contains in-frame clones alone and is incomplete. The data hold some 220,000 clones, with roughly 78% observed a single time. The sequenced material came from PBMCs. The receptors shown here come from a boy between 10 and 17 years old in good health and CMV-seronegative.

The gene calls are TRBV27 and TRBJ1-1, with D perhaps matching TRBD1 (6 bases). V dropped 6 bases and J dropped 9 bases, with 11 bases sitting between them. The germline gives CDR1 MNHEY, CDR2 SMNVEV (reference sequence). The length of the CDR3 is 11 residues. The CDR3 reads CASSLQGKAFF. CDR3 DNA: TGTGCCAGCAGCTTACAGGGTAAAGCTTTCTTT.

The chain couples TRBV11-3 to TRBJ2-5, with 7 positions matching TRBD1. CDR3 length: 14 amino acids. Germline values: CDR1 SGHNT, CDR2 YENEEA. V lost 4 bases and J lost 5; bases outside the gene matches: 7. CDR3 nucleotides: TGTGCCAGCAGCTCCCGACAGGGTTTTGAGACCCAGTACTTC. It is translated as CASSSRQGFETQYF. The whole variable domain, filled in from reference TRBV11-3 and TRBJ2-5, reads EAGVVQSPRYKIIEKKQPVAFWCNPISGHNTLYWYLQNLGQGPELLIRYENEEAVDDSQLPKDRFSAERLKGVDSTLKIQPAELGDSAVYLCASSSRQGFETQYFGPGTRLLVL.

The chain carries TRBV11-3 and TRBJ1-1; D remains unclear. There are 12 residues in the CDR3. Trimming stripped 5 bases from V and 1 base from J, with 5 bases between. CDR1 SGHNT and CDR2 YENEEA come from the germline V gene. This CDR3 reads CASSPGNTEAFF. DNA of the CDR3: TGTGCCAGCAGCCCAGGGAACACTGAAGCTTTCTTT.

The chain couples TRBV7-2 to TRBJ1-1; 8 bases line up with TRBD1. With 4 bases clipped from V and 2 bases from J, the junction kept 6 bases outside the gene matches. CDR3 size: 15 residues. Germline assignment: CDR1 SGHTA and CDR2 FQGNSA. CDR3 nucleotide sequence: TGTGCCAGCAGCTCCCCGACAGGGGCAAACACTGAAGCTTTCTTT. It yields the protein CASSSPTGANTEAFF.

The chain couples TRBV5-6 to TRBJ2-7; 9 nucleotides agree with TRBD1. V shed 3 bases and J 4 bases; nucleotides not matched to a gene: 5. Germline-derived CDR1 and CDR2 are SGHDT and YYEEEE. The CDR3 has 14 residues. CDR3 loop: CASSWDRDLYEQYF. The CDR3 nucleotides read TGTGCCAGCAGCTGGGACAGGGATCTTTACGAGCAGTACTTC.

The rearrangement joins TRBV7-3 to TRBJ2-7, with D perhaps TRBD2 (6 bases). CDR1 and CDR2 (germline): SGHTA, FQGTGA. V was shortened by 5 bases and J by 5 bases, with 10 bases between the two germline ends. The CDR3 consists of 12 residues. The CDR3 DNA is TGTGCCAGCAGCGCGGGATTCGACGAGCAGTACTTC. It is translated as CASSAGFDEQYF. Based on the CDR3 plus reference TRBV7-3 and TRBJ2-7, the full variable domain is GAGVSQTPSNKVTEKGKYVELRCDPISGHTALYWYRQSLGQGPEFLIYFQGTGAADDSGLPNDRFFAVRPEGSVSTLKIQRTERGDSAVYLCASSAGFDEQYFGPGTRLTVT.

This chain connects TRBV14 to TRBJ2-7; D is perhaps TRBD1 (6 bases). The germline gives CDR1 SGHDN, CDR2 FVKESK. The CDR3 has 13 amino acids. V lost 6 bases and J 5 bases, leaving 14 bases between the germline ends. Here the CDR3 DNA reads TGTGCCAGCAGACAGGGATACTACCACGAGCAGTACTTC. This encodes CASRQGYYHEQYF.

This chain joins TRBV10-3 and TRBJ2-5; D might be TRBD2 (7 bases). CDR3 length equals 14 residues. V was trimmed by 0 bases and J by 5 bases, leaving 10 bases between them. Germline CDR1 ENHRY, CDR2 SYGVKD. CDR3 sequence reads: CAISESGGGETQYF. The CDR3, as DNA: TGTGCCATCAGTGAGTCGGGAGGGGGTGAGACCCAGTACTTC.

V is TRBV30 and J is TRBJ1-5; D is perhaps TRBD1 (5 bases). This CDR3 comprises 13 residues. Trimming took 5 bases from V and 7 from J, leaving 15 bases between them. Germline CDR1 GTSNPN, CDR2 SVGIG (reference sequence). The CDR3 region has the DNA TGTGCCTGGGGATACAGGAGTGAACAGCCCCAGCATTTT. Its translation: CAWGYRSEQPQHF.

The J gene is TRBJ1-2, the V gene TRBV6-1; D is perhaps TRBD1 (6 bases). Trimming removed 7 bases from V and 5 bases from J, with 14 bases in between. Germline assignment: CDR1 MNHNS and CDR2 SASEGT. CDR3 length: 13 amino acids. The CDR3 DNA sequence: TGTGCCAGCATTAACGGACAGTTTTATGGCTACACCTTC. It encodes CASINGQFYGYTF.

This clone was detected only a few times. The genes are TRBV7-9 and TRBJ2-3; 12 bases are shared with TRBD2. Germline lookup yields CDR1 SEHNR and CDR2 FQNEAQ (reference sequence). The V segment lost 1 base and the J segment 4 bases; nucleotides outside the gene matches: 9. The CDR3 runs 18 residues. The CDR3: CASSLVRLAGGPSDTQYF. The DNA for the CDR3 is TGTGCCAGCAGCTTAGTTCGGCTAGCGGGAGGGCCATCAGATACGCAGTATTTT. The full variable domain, completed using reference TRBV7-9 and TRBJ2-3, is DTGVSQNPRHKITKRGQNVTFRCDPISEHNRLYWYRQTLGQGPEFLTYFQNEAQLEKSRLLSDRFSAERPKGSFSTLEIQRTEQGDSAMYLCASSLVRLAGGPSDTQYFGPGTRLTVL.

The chain couples TRBV5-1 to TRBJ1-1, with D possibly being TRBD1 (5 bases). The CDR3 runs 14 residues. The V and J ends lost 5 bases and 2 bases respectively, with 13 bases between them. The V gene's germline CDR1 is SGHRS and CDR2 YFSETQ. CDR3 protein: CASSSQGVNTEAFF. Written as DNA, the CDR3 is TGCGCCAGCAGTAGTCAAGGGGTTAACACTGAAGCTTTCTTT. Full variable domain (outside the CDR3, taken from reference TRBV5-1 and TRBJ1-1): KAGVTQTPRYLIKTRGQQVTLSCSPISGHRSVSWYQQTPGQGLQFLFEYFSETQRNKGNFPGRFSGRQFSNSRSEMNVSTLELGDSALYLCASSSQGVNTEAFFGQGTRLTVV.

The V call is TRBV7-8, the J call TRBJ1-4; TRBD1 is a possible D gene (6 bases). Germline lookup yields CDR1 SGHVS and CDR2 FQNEAQ. With 2 bases removed from V and 4 bases from J, the gap between germline ends came to 14 bases. CDR3 length: 16 amino acids. DNA for the CDR3: TGTGCCAGCAGCTTAAGAGGACAGACCTTTAATGAAAAACTGTTTTTT. This gives the protein CASSLRGQTFNEKLFF.

The gene calls are TRBV5-1 and TRBJ2-7, with D tentatively TRBD1 (7 bases). The CDR3 is 14 amino acids. Germline V gives CDR1 SGHRS, CDR2 YFSETQ. Between the trimmed V and J ends, which lost 4 bases and 4 bases, there was a span of 15 bases. CDR3 bases: TGCGCCAGCAGCGGCGGGACAGCTCGGTACGAGCAGTACTTC. Protein product: CASSGGTARYEQYF.

Points on this clone: Sequence at one end of the junction differs from germline and may be a read error. This chain connects TRBV6-1 to TRBJ2-7, with D perhaps TRBD2 (6 bases). Germline V lookup: CDR1 MNHNS, CDR2 SASEGT. The CDR3 is 14 residues long. Here the CDR3 reads CASSEGWRVYEQYF. The CDR3 nucleotides read TGTGCCAGCAGCGAAGGGTGGAGGGTCTACGAGCAGTACTTC.

This chain connects TRBV10-1 to TRBJ2-7; possibly TRBD2 for D (5 bases). The CDR3 is made up of 14 amino acids. Germline CDR1 is WNHNN and CDR2 is SYGVQD (reference sequence). V was shortened by 1 base and J by 5 bases, with 12 bases between the two germline ends. DNA for the CDR3: TGCGCCAGCAGTGAGTTGGCTAGCTCAAACGAGCAGTACTTC. It is translated as CASSELASSNEQYF.

This clone was seen only once. This rearrangement joins TRBV18 to TRBJ2-5, with 14 bases identical to TRBD2. CDR3 length: 18 amino acids. V trimming: 1 base; J trimming: 1 base; junction bases outside the gene matches: 5. Per germline, CDR1 KGHSH and CDR2 LQKENI. CDR3 loop: CASSPRTSGRSAQETQYF. In nucleotides, the CDR3 is TGTGCCAGCTCACCACGGACTAGCGGGAGGAGCGCCCAAGAGACCCAGTACTTC.

The J gene is TRBJ2-7, the V gene TRBV19, with D unclear. V shed 0 bases and J shed 2 bases, with 11 bases lying between them. CDR3 length: 15 residues. Germline V lookup: CDR1 LNHDA, CDR2 SQIVND (reference sequence). The CDR3 protein is CASSIDRTVPYEQYF. The CDR3 DNA reads as TGTGCCAGTAGTATAGATAGAACGGTGCCCTACGAGCAGTACTTC.

The rearrangement joins TRBV7-8 to TRBJ1-2, with 7 bases lining up with TRBD1. V was clipped by 4 bases and J by 6 bases; unmatched bases: 8. The CDR3 length is 14 residues. Germline V gene lookup returns CDR1 SGHVS and CDR2 FQNEAQ. CDR3 loop: CASSSDRVPNGYTF. The CDR3 coding sequence is TGTGCCAGCAGCTCCGACAGGGTCCCCAATGGCTACACCTTC. Variable domain in full (rest from reference TRBV7-8 and TRBJ1-2): GAGVSQSPRYKVAKRGQDVALRCDPISGHVSLFWYQQALGQGPEFLTYFQNEAQLDKSGLPSDRFFAERPEGSVSTLKIQRTQQEDSAVYLCASSSDRVPNGYTFGSGTRLTVV.

The CDR3 here is CASSSSEVLLGGAFF. CDR3 nucleotide sequence: TGTGCCAGCTCATCCTCTGAGGTTCTGTTAGGCGGAGCTTTCTTT. This rearrangement joins TRBV18 to TRBJ1-1, with D unresolved. The ends were cut back, 5 bases at V and 10 bases at J, with 23 bases in the middle. This CDR3 comprises 15 residues. The germline gives CDR1 KGHSH, CDR2 LQKENI.

As for this clone: The sample has other DNA sequences that encode this CDR3 too. The gene calls are TRBV5-4 and TRBJ2-7; TRBD2 aligns across 11 bases. The germline V gene encodes CDR1 SGHNT and CDR2 YYREEE (reference sequence). V lost 1 base and J lost 3; bases outside the gene matches: 0. There are 14 residues in the CDR3. The CDR3 DNA sequence: TGTGCCAGCAGCTTGACTAGCGGGAGCTACGAGCAGTACTTC. It encodes CASSLTSGSYEQYF.

The chain is built from TRBV5-6 and TRBJ2-7, with D unclear. This CDR3 comprises 14 residues. Germline V gene sequence: CDR1 SGHDT, CDR2 YYEEEE. Trimming stripped 4 bases from V and 2 bases from J, with 13 bases between. Here the CDR3 reads CASSPVGGPYEQYF. CDR3 nucleotides: TGTGCCAGCAGCCCAGTTGGTGGCCCCTACGAGCAGTACTTC.

The V call is TRBV6-1, the J call TRBJ1-1, with 10 bases identical to TRBD1. Trimming removed 7 bases from V and 6 bases from J; junction bases left unmatched: 5. Looked up from germline, CDR1 is MNHNS and CDR2 is SASEGT. The CDR3 length is 13 residues. The CDR3 protein is CASNRDRGAEAFF. The CDR3, as DNA: TGTGCCAGCAACCGGGACAGGGGCGCTGAAGCTTTCTTT.